Here is one T cell receptor beta chain with its context. Its antigen is unknown. The sample belongs to a study of PD-1 blockade in classical Hodgkin lymphoma. Germline-derived CDR1 and CDR2 are GTSNPN and SVGIG (reference sequence). This CDR3 has 14 residues. The V and J ends lost 0 bases and 9 bases, in that order; junction bases with no gene match: 4. Study-level findings and limits: Significant TCR diversity gains by C4D1 occurred in CD4+ but not CD8+ cells. Reports described newly diagnosed patients as having lower baseline TCR diversity than healthy donors.

Exposure to brentuximab vedotin varied, and each patient had relapsed following autologous stem cell transplantation. Profiled with immunoSEQ multiplex PCR; TCRdb holds only in-frame clones, not every one. The table shows about 46,000 clones, with around 80% occurring only once. The material was peripheral blood mononuclear cells (PBMCs), obtained before the second cycle of nivolumab. The TCR was taken from a human donor with classical Hodgkin lymphoma. J is TRBJ2-1 and V is TRBV30; 11 nucleotides line up with TRBD2. The CDR3 protein is CAWSVLAGVAEQFF. The CDR3 bases are TGTGCCTGGAGTGTACTAGCGGGAGTGGCTGAGCAGTTCTTC. Complete variable domain (other parts from reference TRBV30 and TRBJ2-1): SQTIHQWPATLVQPVGSPLSLECTVEGTSNPNLYWYRQAAGRGLQLLFYSVGIGQISSEVPQNLSASRPQDRQFILSSKKLLLSDSGFYLCAWSVLAGVAEQFFGPGTRLTVL.